These T cell receptor beta chains were read from a single sample in a study of blood T cell repertoires in COVID-19. Here immunoSEQ multiplex PCR was the method, and the copy in TCRdb shows in-frame clones only, minus some. This repertoire shows some 70,000 clones, 65% to 85% found once; its top ten account for roughly 13%. The sample comprised peripheral blood. These receptors were collected from a man in his forties or fifties with COVID-19, enrolled during active disease. Each CDR3 is given with its conserved first and last residue. A D gene is named only where the DNA matches it firmly. For some rows the clone size is stated as once, few or many, or as a class when expanded; others skip it.

TRBD1	15	TRBJ2-7	.	TRBV27	TGTGCCAGCAGCTCTTACCGGGACAGGGTCGTCGAGCAGTACTTC	CASSSYRDRVVEQYF
TRBD2	21	TRBJ2-3	.	TRBV3-1/TRBV3-2	TGTGCCAGCAGCCAAGATAGAATGGTTAGCGGGGACTTTGCGGGGACAGATACGCAGTATTTT	CASSQDRMVSGDFAGTDTQYF
.	15	TRBJ2-3	.	TRBV6-5	TGTGCCAGCAGTTACGATAGACTAAGCACAGATACGCAGTATTTT	CASSYDRLSTDTQYF
.	13	TRBJ1-1	.	TRBV4-1	TGCGCCAGCAGACCAAGTGGGGGGAATGAAGCTTTCTTT	CASRPSGGNEAFF
TRBD2	14	TRBJ2-7	.	TRBV30	TGTGCCTGGAGTGTCCTAGCGGGAGAGAGCGAGCAGTACTTC	CAWSVLAGESEQYF
TRBD2	15	TRBJ2-7	.	TRBV4-1	TGCGCCAGCACCTTCTTAGCGGGAGGATACTACGAGCAGTACTTC	CASTFLAGGYYEQYF
TRBD1	15	TRBJ1-6	once	TRBV5-1	TGCGCCAGCAGCCAGACAGGGTCGGTATTGTCACCCCTCCACTTT	CASSQTGSVLSPLHF
.	15	TRBJ2-2	once	TRBV6-1	TGTGCCAGCAGTGACCCCCACCAGACGGGCGGGGAGCTGTTTTTT	CASSDPHQTGGELFF
.	12	TRBJ1-1	.	TRBV10-2	TGCGCCAGCAGTGGCCCAGGGACTGAAGCTTTCTTT	CASSGPGTEAFF
.	14	TRBJ2-7	.	TRBV5-1	TGCGCCAGCAGCTTGGACAGAAATTCCTACGAGCAGTACTTC	CASSLDRNSYEQYF
TRBD1	13	TRBJ1-2	.	TRBV7-9	TGTGCCAGCAGCTGGACAGGGGGGAGCGGCTACACCTTC	CASSWTGGSGYTF
.	15	TRBJ2-3	.	TRBV6-6	TGTGCCAGCAGTTACTCCCGGGGTAGCGGAGATACGCAGTATTTT	CASSYSRGSGDTQYF
.	15	TRBJ1-3	.	TRBV6-2/TRBV6-3	TGTGCCAGCAGTTACTCGACTCTCTCTGGAAACACCATATATTTT	CASSYSTLSGNTIYF
.	14	TRBJ2-7	.	TRBV24-1	TGTGCCACCAGTGAAGGGGGACGGTCCTACGAGCAGTACTTC	CATSEGGRSYEQYF
.	12	TRBJ1-2	.	TRBV11-2	TGTGCCAGCACGCGGGAGAACTATGGCTACACCTTC	CASTRENYGYTF
.	14	TRBJ1-1	once	TRBV5-1	TGCGCCAGCAGCTTGGACAGTGCAAACACTGAAGCTTTCTTT	CASSLDSANTEAFF
.	12	TRBJ2-1	.	TRBV2	TGTGCCAGCAATATGAGGCGGGATGAGCAGTTCTTC	CASNMRRDEQFF
TRBD1	14	TRBJ1-1	few	TRBV2	TGTGCCAGCAGGAAACAGGGGGCAAACACTGAAGCTTTCTTT	CASRKQGANTEAFF
TRBD1	15	TRBJ1-1	few	TRBV7-2	TGTGCCAGCAGCTTCTTATCGGACAGGGGCACTGAAGCTTTCTTT	CASSFLSDRGTEAFF
TRBD2	13	TRBJ2-3	.	TRBV19	TGTGCCAGTAGTCCGGGACTAGCCATCTCAAGGTATTTT	CASSPGLAISRYF
.	15	TRBJ1-2	.	TRBV19	TGTGCCAGTAGTGTCTGGGACACCGCTAACTATGGCTACACCTTC	CASSVWDTANYGYTF
TRBD2	15	TRBJ2-3	few	TRBV14	TGTGCCAGCAGCCATCAACTAGCGGCAACAGATACGCAGTATTTT	CASSHQLAATDTQYF